Listed here is a single TCR beta chain. Its antigen is unidentified. The record originates from a study of post-analysis software for immune sequencing data. Study-level findings and limits: Patients carried 4 or 5 TRBV segments more frequently than controls did, and TRBV5-6, TRBV5-1 and TRBV20-1 were among them.

The length of the CDR3 is 12 residues. CDR1 and CDR2 (germline): SGHDT, YYEEEE. With 5 bases removed from V and 4 bases from J, the gap between germline ends came to 10 bases. cDNA libraries for TCR beta contained unique molecular identifiers. TCRdb ran MiXCR on the PCR reads and lists one entry per CDR3 protein. The sample holds hundreds of thousands of distinct CDR3 sequences, 44% seen once. The origin of this receptor is a girl between 5 and 17 years old with multiple sclerosis. This sequence joins TRBV5-6 and TRBJ2-7; D call uncertain. Sequencing used blood. CDR3 sequence (DNA): TGTGCCAGCAGTATTCCCGGGTACGAGCAGTACTTC. This encodes CASSIPGYEQYF.